The TCR beta chain under discussion was sequenced for a study of neurological immune-mediated disorders. Study-level points and caveats: Levels of TCR clonal expansion peaked in HTLV-1-associated myelopathy and reached their lowest in multiple sclerosis, under those of healthy controls. Subjects shared no identical expanded-clone CDR3 amino acid sequences, suggesting private TCR-beta repertoires in all groups.

There are many counts of this clonotype. Its antigen is unidentified. For the unsorted libraries, 2 million PBMCs stored at -80 C served as input. Deletions cut 5 bases from V and 4 bases from J, with 8 bases between. The CDR3 spans 12 residues. Germline CDR1 and CDR2: SGHTA and FQGNSA. TCRdb reprocessed the 5' RACE reads with MiXCR, giving one entry per CDR3 protein. The data contain about 120,000 distinct CDR3 sequences, 3% to 3.5% of them singletons. The J gene is TRBJ1-2, the V gene TRBV7-2; TRBD1 is a possible D gene (6 bases). The source material was PBMCs. This TCR was recovered from a woman aged 30 to 39 with multiple sclerosis. The CDR3 region has the DNA TGTGCCAGCAGCACGACAGGCTATGGCTACACCTTC. Its translation is CASSTTGYGYTF.